This T cell receptor beta chain was found in a study of T cell responses to AZD1222 COVID-19 vaccine. Study observations and caveats: Of spike-specific TCRs, nearly half reportedly target regions left unmutated in variants. Donors skewed white British and female; clonal diversity was possibly underestimated.

Regarding this clone: Its antigen is unidentified.

V dropped 4 bases and J dropped 6; count of bases not matched to a gene: 17. This CDR3 region has 18 residues. Germline lookup yields CDR1 MDHEN and CDR2 SYDVKM. Only in-frame clones appear in the TCRdb table, and some are missing; sequencing was by immunoSEQ multiplex PCR. The top ten hold 4% to 5.5% of the sample, which has 100,000 to 150,000 clones, roughly 91% seen once. The chain links TRBV28 to TRBJ2-2; TRBD2 matches at 7 bases. This TCR came from an adult in good health. The sequencing used peripheral blood, collected on day 0 of MenACWY control vaccination. In DNA, the CDR3 is TGTGCCAGCAGTTCTCCCGTGATGGTGGGAGGGGTTCCCGGGGAGCTGTTTTTT. This encodes CASSSPVMVGGVPGELFF.